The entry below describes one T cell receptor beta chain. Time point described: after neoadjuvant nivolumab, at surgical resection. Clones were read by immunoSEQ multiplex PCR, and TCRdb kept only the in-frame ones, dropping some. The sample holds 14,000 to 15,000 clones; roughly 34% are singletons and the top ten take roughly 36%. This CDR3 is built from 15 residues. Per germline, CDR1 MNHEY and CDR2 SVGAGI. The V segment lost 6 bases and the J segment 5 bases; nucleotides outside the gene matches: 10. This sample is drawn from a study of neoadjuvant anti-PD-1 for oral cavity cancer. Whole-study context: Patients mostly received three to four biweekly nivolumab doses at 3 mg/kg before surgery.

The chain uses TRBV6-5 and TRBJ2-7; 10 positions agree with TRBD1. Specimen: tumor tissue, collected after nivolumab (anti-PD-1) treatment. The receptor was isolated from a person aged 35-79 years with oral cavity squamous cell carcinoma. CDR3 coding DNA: TGTGCCAGCAGCCTACGGACAGGGGGGACCCACGAGCAGTACTTC. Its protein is CASSLRTGGTHEQYF.